Each of the 5 T cell receptor beta chains below was sequenced from the same sample in a study of early T cells in non-severe SARS-CoV-2 infection. One entry per CDR3 protein, called by TCRdb with MiXCR from the 5' RACE reads. The sample has tens of thousands of distinct CDR3 sequences; 14% are singletons. The material sequenced was whole blood. These receptors originate from an adult who was a healthcare worker with PCR-confirmed SARS-CoV-2 infection or an uninfected control (not recorded which).

The chain employs TRBV6-2 or TRBV6-3 and TRBJ2-5; 7 bases map to TRBD1. The V segment lost 2 bases and the J segment 2 bases; nucleotides outside the gene matches: 8. CDR3 length: 16 residues. Germline V gene data show CDR1 as MNHEY and CDR2 as SVGEGT. CDR3 nucleotide sequence: TGTGCCAGCAGTTACGTCGGGACAGCAAGACAAGAGACCCAGTACTTC. It specifies CASSYVGTARQETQYF.

The chain carries TRBV29-1 and TRBJ1-6; D is unresolved. The CDR3 extends over 12 amino acids. V shed 5 bases and J shed 6 bases, with 8 bases lying between them. CDR1 SQVTM and CDR2 ANQGSEA come from the germline V gene. For the CDR3, the DNA is TGCAGCGTTCAGGAGGGTAATTCACCCCTCCACTTT. It specifies CSVQEGNSPLHF.

This clonotype was seen a handful of times. The chain is built from TRBV29-1 and TRBJ2-3, with D tentatively TRBD1 or TRBD2 (5 bases each). This CDR3 is 18 amino acids long. With 6 bases removed from V and 4 bases from J, the gap between germline ends came to 29 bases. The V gene's germline CDR1 is SQVTM and CDR2 ANQGSEA. The chain's CDR3 is CSVIPAGWDLPRPDTQYF. The CDR3 DNA sequence: TGCAGCGTAATCCCGGCTGGGTGGGACCTCCCCCGCCCAGATACGCAGTATTTT.

This rearrangement joins TRBV6-2 or TRBV6-3 to TRBJ1-1; D is undetermined. V lost 2 bases to trimming and J lost 5 bases, with 9 bases between them. CDR3 length: 13 amino acids. Per the germline V gene, CDR1 is MNHEY and CDR2 is SVGEGT. CDR3 in amino acids: CASSYAGVTEAFF. The CDR3 nucleotides are TGTGCCAGCAGTTACGCGGGAGTAACTGAAGCTTTCTTT.

The chain employs TRBV29-1 and TRBJ2-1; the match to TRBD2 covers 9 bases. The V and J ends lost 7 bases and 2 bases, in that order; junction bases with no gene match: 6. CDR3 length: 14 residues. CDR1 is SQVTM, CDR2 ANQGSEA, per germline. CDR3 amino acids: CSEGAGGPYNEQFF. The CDR3 DNA reads TGCAGCGAGGGAGCGGGGGGCCCCTACAATGAGCAGTTCTTC.